The rows below give T cell receptor beta chains drawn from one sample of a study of blood T cell repertoires in COVID-19. Assay: immunoSEQ multiplex PCR; the TCRdb copy retains only in-frame clones and omits some. The sample lists 150,000 to 250,000 clones, 80% to 85% occurring once. Input material: PBMCs or T cells enriched from blood (not recorded which). The receptor source for this set is a man in his forties who had recovered from COVID-19. The CDR3 runs from the conserved cysteine through the conserved F or W. The D gene is left open where the match is weak. Size values are once, few and many counts, or a class for expanded clones, and some rows have none.

cdr3_length	j_call	clone_size	v_call	d_call	cdr3_aa	cdr3_nt
15	TRBJ2-1	once	TRBV4-3	TRBD1	CASSQGDSWGAEQFF	TGCGCCAGCAGCCAAGGGGACAGTTGGGGTGCTGAGCAGTTCTTC
14	TRBJ2-5	-	TRBV2	-	CASSERLGGETQYF	TGTGCCAGCAGTGAACGACTAGGCGGAGAGACCCAGTACTTC
14	TRBJ1-2	-	TRBV7-2	TRBD1	CASSLHQGANGYTF	TGTGCCAGCAGCTTGCACCAGGGGGCGAATGGCTACACCTTC
14	TRBJ2-2	-	TRBV24-1	TRBD1	CATRGQGSTGELFF	TGTGCCACCAGGGGACAGGGGAGCACCGGGGAGCTGTTTTTT
13	TRBJ1-1	-	TRBV12-3/TRBV12-4	-	CASNRHRNTEAFF	TGTGCCAGCAATCGACACAGGAACACTGAAGCTTTCTTT
14	TRBJ2-7	-	TRBV18	-	CASSPGTNSYEQYF	TGTGCCAGCTCACCCGGGACAAACTCCTACGAGCAGTACTTC
14	TRBJ2-3	-	TRBV7-9	TRBD2	CASSKRERTDTQYF	TGTGCCAGCAGCAAGCGGGAGCGCACAGATACGCAGTATTTT
12	TRBJ1-2	-	TRBV19	-	CASSRDSRGYTF	TGTGCCAGTAGCCGCGACTCGAGGGGCTACACCTTC
15	TRBJ2-7	-	TRBV15	TRBD2	CATSRGTQGGREQYF	TGTGCCACCAGCAGAGGTACTCAGGGAGGGCGCGAGCAGTACTTC
16	TRBJ2-1	-	TRBV5-6	TRBD2	CASSLISSGGANEQFF	TGTGCCAGCAGCCTAATATCTAGCGGGGGGGCCAATGAGCAGTTCTTC
18	TRBJ2-7	-	TRBV15	TRBD2	CATSRDPSLAGGVYEQYF	TGTGCCACCAGCAGAGACCCCTCGCTAGCGGGGGGTGTCTACGAGCAGTACTTC
19	TRBJ1-5	-	TRBV7-9	-	CASSLPSTGGSPLKPGKHF	TGTGCCAGCAGCTTACCCTCGACGGGGGGGAGCCCCCTAAAACCGGGTAAGCATTTT
16	TRBJ2-4	once	TRBV15	-	CATSRQISVAKNIQYF	TGTGCCACCAGCAGACAGATCAGCGTAGCCAAAAACATTCAGTACTTC
13	TRBJ2-3	-	TRBV2	-	CASSGDNTDTQYF	TGTGCCAGCAGTGGGGACAACACAGATACGCAGTATTTT
15	TRBJ1-6	-	TRBV5-4	TRBD1	CASSGGQDNNSPLHF	TGTGCCAGCAGCGGAGGACAGGATAATAATTCACCCCTCCACTTT
15	TRBJ1-1	-	TRBV7-9	-	CASSLGPGTFGGAFF	TGTGCCAGCAGCTTAGGCCCCGGGACCTTCGGGGGGGCTTTCTTT
14	TRBJ2-1	-	TRBV19	TRBD2	CASSNGGDYNEQFF	TGTGCCAGTAGTAACGGGGGGGACTACAATGAGCAGTTCTTC
16	TRBJ2-2	-	TRBV7-2	TRBD2	CASSRTSGANTGELFF	TGTGCCAGCAGCAGGACTAGCGGGGCGAACACCGGGGAGCTGTTTTTT
13	TRBJ2-3	-	TRBV30	TRBD1	CAWGTVISDTQYF	TGTGCCTGGGGGACAGTCATTTCAGATACGCAGTATTTT
19	TRBJ2-2	-	TRBV4-2	TRBD2	CASSQRPGLAGGRTGELFF	TGTGCCAGCAGCCAGAGGCCGGGACTAGCGGGGGGGCGGACCGGGGAGCTGTTTTTT
13	TRBJ2-1	-	TRBV30	-	CAWARRINNEQFF	TGTGCCTGGGCGAGGCGCATTAACAATGAGCAGTTCTTC
17	TRBJ1-2	-	TRBV5-6	-	CASSLETSAEWAYGYTF	TGTGCCAGCAGCTTGGAAACTTCGGCCGAGTGGGCCTATGGCTACACCTTC
15	TRBJ1-1	once	TRBV5-1	TRBD1	CASSWEGQGMTEAFF	TGCGCCAGCAGCTGGGAGGGACAGGGGATGACTGAAGCTTTCTTT
14	TRBJ1-2	-	TRBV7-2	-	CASSPRQVPGGYTF	TGTGCCAGCAGCCCACGACAGGTTCCGGGGGGCTACACCTTC
18	TRBJ2-3	-	TRBV4-2	TRBD2	CASSPAGPAGGGTDTQYF	TGTGCCAGCAGCCCGGCTGGCCCGGCGGGGGGGGGCACAGATACGCAGTATTTT
16	TRBJ1-2	-	TRBV18	-	CASSPSSGDLNYGYTF	TGTGCCAGCTCACCTTCCTCAGGGGATTTGAACTATGGCTACACCTTC
15	TRBJ2-7	-	TRBV18	TRBD2	CASSTNGGAEYEQYF	TGTGCCAGCTCCACCAACGGGGGGGCCGAGTACGAGCAGTACTTC
15	TRBJ1-2	-	TRBV30	-	CAWSLLSGEGYGYTF	TGTGCCTGGAGCCTCCTGTCGGGGGAGGGCTATGGCTACACCTTC
15	TRBJ1-1	-	TRBV28	-	CASSLPTALNTEAFF	TGTGCCAGCAGTCTTCCGACAGCTCTGAACACTGAAGCTTTCTTT
16	TRBJ2-3	-	TRBV27	TRBD2	CASSLIFSGGADTQYF	TGTGCCAGCAGTTTAATCTTCAGCGGGGGGGCAGATACGCAGTATTTT
13	TRBJ1-2	-	TRBV19	-	CASSSGQGYGYTF	TGTGCCAGTAGTTCCGGGCAGGGCTATGGCTACACCTTC
13	TRBJ1-2	-	TRBV30	-	CAWSQQGVSGYTF	TGTGCCTGGAGTCAGCAGGGTGTGTCGGGCTACACCTTC
14	TRBJ2-3	-	TRBV30	-	CAWSPLQSTDTQYF	TGTGCCTGGAGTCCCCTACAGAGCACAGATACGCAGTATTTT
15	TRBJ1-2	few	TRBV13	-	CASSPYGAYNYGYTF	TGTGCCAGCAGCCCCTATGGAGCATACAACTATGGCTACACCTTC
16	TRBJ2-2	-	TRBV5-1	TRBD1	CASSLPTGGDPGELFF	TGCGCCAGCAGCCTACCAACAGGGGGCGATCCCGGGGAGCTGTTTTTT
14	TRBJ1-1	-	TRBV5-4	TRBD1	CASSSQGMNTEAFF	TGTGCCAGCAGCTCACAGGGGATGAACACTGAAGCTTTCTTT
18	TRBJ1-2	-	TRBV18	TRBD1	CASSPRAGGQDFPYGYTF	TGTGCCAGCTCACCTAGGGCTGGGGGACAGGATTTTCCCTATGGCTACACCTTC
16	TRBJ1-1	-	TRBV18	-	CASSATQASMNTEAFF	TGTGCCAGCTCCGCGACTCAAGCGTCCATGAACACTGAAGCTTTCTTT
13	TRBJ2-7	-	TRBV28	TRBD1	CASYQGDIYEQYF	TGTGCCAGCTACCAGGGGGATATTTACGAGCAGTACTTC
15	TRBJ2-7	-	TRBV4-3	TRBD1	CASSQGLTGSYEQYF	TGCGCCAGCAGCCAAGGACTGACAGGGTCCTACGAGCAGTACTTC
14	TRBJ1-5	-	TRBV29-1	TRBD1	CSVAAGGPNQPQHF	TGCAGCGTTGCCGCAGGGGGCCCCAATCAGCCCCAGCATTTT
14	TRBJ1-2	-	TRBV19	TRBD1	CASSRDRGNYGYTF	TGTGCCAGTAGTCGCGACAGGGGTAACTATGGCTACACCTTC
12	TRBJ2-1	-	TRBV13	-	CASSLQVNEQFF	TGTGCCAGCAGCTTACAGGTTAATGAGCAGTTCTTC
13	TRBJ1-1	few	TRBV6-5	-	CASRGARGTEAFF	TGTGCCAGCAGGGGGGCCCGGGGCACTGAAGCTTTCTTT
14	TRBJ2-3	-	TRBV15	-	CATSVRASTDTQYF	TGTGCCACCAGCGTACGAGCAAGCACAGATACGCAGTATTTT
15	TRBJ2-5	-	TRBV5-1	-	CASSPGRGIGETQYF	TGCGCCAGCAGCCCCGGTCGGGGGATTGGAGAGACCCAGTACTTC
15	TRBJ2-7	once	TRBV13	TRBD2	CASSHGGAARYEQYF	TGTGCCAGCAGCCACGGGGGGGCGGCCCGCTACGAGCAGTACTTC
14	TRBJ1-1	-	TRBV5-6	TRBD1	CASSSRDSFPEAFF	TGTGCCAGCAGCTCCCGGGACAGCTTTCCAGAAGCTTTCTTT
15	TRBJ1-5	-	TRBV19	-	CASTPNRVTSQPQHF	TGTGCCAGTACCCCAAATCGGGTAACGAGTCAGCCCCAGCATTTT
15	TRBJ2-7	once	TRBV4-3	-	CASSQDRRAVYEQYF	TGCGCCAGCAGCCAAGATCGCCGTGCGGTATACGAGCAGTACTTC
16	TRBJ1-6	-	TRBV6-2/TRBV6-3	-	CASSFRLSSYNSPLHF	TGTGCCAGCAGTTTCAGGCTCAGCTCCTATAATTCACCCCTCCACTTT
14	TRBJ1-2	-	TRBV7-2	TRBD1	CASSLEYRGYGYTF	TGTGCCAGCAGCTTAGAATACAGGGGCTATGGCTACACCTTC
16	TRBJ2-2	-	TRBV19	-	CASSKLTGMRGGELFF	TGTGCCAGTAGTAAATTGACAGGAATGCGCGGCGGGGAGCTGTTTTTT